The text below deals with one T cell receptor beta chain. Its specificity is not known. This sample is drawn from a study of cytomegalovirus exposure and HLA in healthy donors. General study points: Segments of the TCR beta V type were, in most cases, productive about 87% or about 30% of the time in an earlier analysis. Certain sequence variants were highly shared and formed a cluster, and this cluster was likely a sequencing artifact.

Primers for the PCR totalled 60 Vbeta and 13 Jbeta. Here immunoSEQ multiplex PCR was the method, and the copy in TCRdb shows in-frame clones only, minus some. The sample records 110,000 or so clones, around 70% being singletons. V was pared by 1 base and J by 5 bases, with 10 bases of the junction left unmatched. The CDR3 contains 16 residues. The germline V gene has CDR1 SEHNR and CDR2 FQNEAQ (reference sequence). The sequenced sample consisted of PBMCs. This clonotype originated in a woman aged 40 to 50 in good health and CMV-seropositive. The chain has TRBV7-9 and TRBJ2-7; 8 positions match TRBD2. CDR3: CASSLVGGAGIDEQYF. CDR3 bases: TGTGCCAGCAGCTTAGTCGGGGGGGCAGGAATTGACGAGCAGTACTTC.